Shown below are 32 T cell receptor beta chains from a single sample sequenced in a study of shared clonotypes between healthy human individuals. The table came from immunoSEQ multiplex PCR; TCRdb's copy has only in-frame clones and leaves some out. The sample includes about 1,800,000 clones, about 95% of them seen just once. As defined, naive CD8 cells were CD45RO-negative and positively selected for CCR7, with terminally differentiated effector memory CD45RA+ cells excluded. Material for sequencing was naive CD8+ T cells sorted from blood. These receptors came from a man younger than 30 in good health.

Comment on this clone: Other DNA sequences of this sample code for an identical CDR3. The chain carries TRBV7-9 and TRBJ1-1; TRBD1 matches at 8 bases. This CDR3 is built from 14 residues. Germline V gives CDR1 SEHNR, CDR2 FQNEAQ (reference sequence). V lost 4 bases to trimming and J lost 2 bases; unmatched junction nucleotides: 3. For the CDR3, the DNA is TGTGCCAGCAGCTCCGGACAGGGCAACACTGAAGCTTTCTTT. Protein: CASSSGQGNTEAFF.

The chain uses TRBV7-9 and TRBJ1-2, with D tentatively TRBD1 (6 bases). Germline CDR1 SEHNR, CDR2 FQNEAQ (reference sequence). The ends were cut back, 4 bases at V and 7 bases at J, with 16 bases in the middle. This CDR3 spans 14 amino acids. This CDR3 is CASSWEGGGTGYTF. CDR3 bases: TGTGCCAGCAGCTGGGAAGGGGGAGGGACTGGCTACACCTTC.

On this clone: Within the sample, other DNA sequences also encode this same CDR3. The rearrangement joins TRBV19 to TRBJ1-1; D call uncertain. The CDR3 length is 13 residues. Trimming left V 3 bases short and J 5 bases short, with 10 bases between. Looked up from germline, CDR1 is LNHDA and CDR2 is SQIVND (reference sequence). CDR3 sequence reads: CASSMGAGTEAFF. The CDR3 coding sequence is TGTGCCAGTAGTATGGGAGCCGGGACTGAAGCTTTCTTT.

The chain has TRBV6-5 and TRBJ2-1; D might be TRBD2 (5 bases). Trimming cost V 0 bases and J 2 bases, with 8 bases left between them. Per the germline V gene, CDR1 is MNHEY and CDR2 is SVGAGI. The length of the CDR3 is 15 residues. CDR3 DNA sequence: TGTGCCAGCAGTTACTCGAGGGCAGCCTACAATGAGCAGTTCTTC. This translates into CASSYSRAAYNEQFF.

The chain joins TRBV6-5 to TRBJ2-1; 12 bases fit TRBD2. This CDR3 spans 15 amino acids. Losses at the gene ends were 6 bases for V and 3 bases for J; bases not matched to a gene: 3. CDR1 is MNHEY, CDR2 SVGAGI, per germline. The CDR3 nucleotides are TGTGCCAGCAGCGAACTAGCGGGGGGCTACAATGAGCAGTTCTTC. It translates to CASSELAGGYNEQFF.

This clone showed up just once. The rearrangement links TRBV7-9 to TRBJ1-2; no clear D gene. Trimming cost V 5 bases and J 4 bases, with 14 bases left between them. The CDR3 is made up of 14 amino acids. The germline CDR1 and CDR2 sequences are SEHNR and FQNEAQ (reference sequence). DNA of the CDR3: TGTGCCAGCAGCCACCCGCAGGCGCGCTATGGCTACACCTTC. Translating gives CASSHPQARYGYTF.

The chain employs TRBV9 and TRBJ2-2; TRBD1 matches at 9 bases. CDR1 and CDR2 (germline): SGDLS, YYNGEE. The CDR3 loop spans 16 amino acids. With V trimmed by 3 bases and J by 5 bases, 8 bases remained unmatched. The DNA for the CDR3 is TGTGCCAGCAGCGCCCCGGGACAGGGTAGGACCGGGGAGCTGTTTTTT. It codes for CASSAPGQGRTGELFF.

V and J are TRBV11-2 and TRBJ2-3, with TRBD1 as a possible D gene (5 bases). Trimming stripped 1 base from V and 6 bases from J, with 14 bases between. Germline values: CDR1 SGHAT, CDR2 FQNNGV. This CDR3 region has 15 residues. This CDR3 is CASSLVDGARDTQYF. The CDR3 DNA reads TGTGCCAGCAGCTTAGTCGATGGGGCACGGGATACGCAGTATTTT.

V and J are TRBV6-5 and TRBJ2-1, with D possibly TRBD1 on 6 matching bases. The CDR3 length is 15 residues. Germline CDR1 is MNHEY and CDR2 is SVGAGI. Trimming cost V 10 bases and J 3 bases, with 19 bases left between them. CDR3: CATSQGISYYNEQFF. The CDR3, as DNA: TGTGCCACCTCCCAGGGGATATCCTACTACAATGAGCAGTTCTTC.

The chain links TRBV21-1 to TRBJ1-3; TRBD1, the table's D call, lacks a check against the DNA. TRBV21-1 is reported as a pseudogene. The CDR3 covers 14 residues. CDR3 region: CASSPQGTGNTIYF. The CDR3 DNA is TGTGCCAGCAGCCCCCAGGGTACTGGAAACACCATATATTTT.

This chain joins TRBV4-3 and TRBJ2-1, with 13 nucleotides matching TRBD2. The trim removed 0 bases at V and 8 bases at J, leaving 10 bases unmatched. CDR1 and CDR2 from the germline V gene are LGHNA and YSLEER. The CDR3 covers 18 residues. CDR3 nucleotides: TGCGCCAGCAGCCAAGATCTTATAGGACTAGCGGGAGTTGATGAGCAGTTCTTC. It translates to CASSQDLIGLAGVDEQFF.

V and J are TRBV19 and TRBJ1-1; D gene ambiguous. Trimming cost V 3 bases and J 0 bases, with 11 bases left between them. Germline loops: CDR1 LNHDA, CDR2 SQIVND (reference sequence). This CDR3 spans 15 amino acids. The CDR3 spells CASSIRAGMNTEAFF. DNA for the CDR3: TGTGCCAGTAGTATTCGGGCAGGCATGAACACTGAAGCTTTCTTT.

The chain links TRBV28 to TRBJ1-3; D not resolved. Looked up from germline, CDR1 is MDHEN and CDR2 is SYDVKM. Trimming took 3 bases from V and 0 from J, leaving 9 bases between them. This CDR3 comprises 15 residues. The CDR3 sequence: CASSFVSISGNTIYF. In DNA, the CDR3 is TGTGCCAGCAGTTTTGTGTCGATCTCTGGAAACACCATATATTTT.

The chain has TRBV27 and TRBJ1-4; tentatively, D is TRBD1 (6 bases). The ends were cut back, 5 bases at V and 5 bases at J, with 21 bases in the middle. Per the germline V gene, CDR1 is MNHEY and CDR2 is SMNVEV (reference sequence). This CDR3 spans 17 amino acids. The CDR3 DNA is TGTGCCAGCAGTCCTATAAAGACCACAGGGATAAATGAAAAACTGTTTTTT. Residues: CASSPIKTTGINEKLFF.

The chain carries TRBV5-6 and TRBJ2-7; D tentatively reads TRBD1 or TRBD2 (5 bases each). V lost 1 base to trimming and J lost 11 bases, with 22 bases between them. The CDR3 spans 15 residues. Germline values: CDR1 SGHDT, CDR2 YYEEEE. The CDR3 loop is CASSLWRLDIAQEYF. The CDR3 nucleotides are TGTGCCAGCAGCTTGTGGAGGCTGGACATCGCCCAGGAGTACTTC.

V usage is TRBV6-4 and J usage is TRBJ2-1; D is tentatively TRBD1 or TRBD2 (5 bases each). The V end was cut by 9 bases, the J end by 5 bases, with 11 bases between. Germline V lookup: CDR1 MRHNA, CDR2 SNTAGT. CDR3 size: 12 residues. This CDR3 is CARIGTDNEQFF. The DNA of the CDR3 is TGTGCCAGAATTGGGACGGACAATGAGCAGTTCTTC.

The chain has TRBV15 and TRBJ2-7; a possible D gene is TRBD1 (6 bases). Germline CDR1 and CDR2: LNHNV and YYDKDF (reference sequence). The CDR3 is 13 amino acids. V was shortened by 0 bases and J by 7 bases, with 10 bases between the two germline ends. For the CDR3, the DNA is TGTGCCACCAGCAGAGATTCGACAGGTGAGCAGTACTTC. Translating it yields CATSRDSTGEQYF.

Points on this clone: Other DNA sequences from this sample encode an identical CDR3 as well. The V call is TRBV10-3, the J call TRBJ2-7; D is unresolved. From germline, CDR1 is ENHRY and CDR2 SYGVKD. Trimming cost V 3 bases and J 0 bases, with 9 bases left between them. The CDR3 contains 14 residues. CDR3 sequence (DNA): TGTGCCATCAGTGACTCCGGAAGCTCCTACGAGCAGTACTTC. Its translation: CAISDSGSSYEQYF.

J is TRBJ2-1 and V is TRBV9, with 8 bases matching TRBD2. CDR1 and CDR2 from the germline V gene are SGDLS and YYNGEE. The CDR3 totals 14 residues. With V trimmed by 0 bases and J by 9 bases, 5 bases remained unmatched. The CDR3 is CASSVELAASEQFF. CDR3 nucleotide sequence: TGTGCCAGCAGCGTAGAACTAGCGGCCAGTGAGCAGTTCTTC.

Points on this clone: This CDR3 is also generated by other DNA sequences in the sample. The chain combines TRBV5-1 with TRBJ2-7, with D unclear. The CDR3 spans 13 residues. Germline CDR1 and CDR2: SGHRS and YFSETQ. V lost 0 bases and J 2 bases, leaving 6 bases between the germline ends. CDR3 sequence (DNA): TGCGCCAGCAGCTTGGTCCCTACCTACGAGCAGTACTTC. Translated: CASSLVPTYEQYF.

This chain links TRBV7-9 with TRBJ1-4; 10 nucleotides line up with TRBD1. The CDR3 contains 18 residues. Trimming removed 5 bases from V and 7 bases from J; junction bases left unmatched: 16. The germline V gene has CDR1 SEHNR and CDR2 FQNEAQ (reference sequence). The DNA for the CDR3 is TGTGCCAGCAGCCAAGGGACAGGGGCGACGGAGTCAGTTGAAAAACTGTTTTTT. This translates into CASSQGTGATESVEKLFF. Complete variable domain (other parts from reference TRBV7-9 and TRBJ1-4): DTGVSQNPRHKITKRGQNVTFRCDPISEHNRLYWYRQTLGQGPEFLTYFQNEAQLEKSRLLSDRFSAERPKGSFSTLEIQRTEQGDSAMYLCASSQGTGATESVEKLFFGSGTQLSVL.

As regards this clone: This specimen includes other DNA sequences encoding the same CDR3. The chain recombines TRBV9 with TRBJ1-1, with D tentatively TRBD1 (6 bases). Trimming removed 0 bases at V and 2 bases at J, with 8 bases between. Germline V gene lookup returns CDR1 SGDLS and CDR2 YYNGEE. The CDR3 loop spans 14 amino acids. CDR3 in DNA: TGTGCCAGCAGCGTAGAAGGGGGTAACACTGAAGCTTTCTTT. Translated, it gives CASSVEGGNTEAFF.

V gene TRBV6-5 combines with J gene TRBJ2-2, with 10 bases identical to TRBD1. The CDR3 totals 14 residues. With V trimmed by 4 bases and J by 6 bases, 2 bases remained unmatched. The germline gives CDR1 MNHEY, CDR2 SVGAGI. The CDR3 sequence is CASSFGQGAGELFF. The CDR3 nucleotides are TGTGCCAGCAGTTTCGGACAGGGGGCCGGGGAGCTGTTTTTT.

The gene calls are TRBV6-1 and TRBJ2-7; 8 nucleotides agree with TRBD1. V gave up 3 bases and J gave up 0 bases; unmatched junction bases: 4. The CDR3 contains 15 residues. CDR1 is MNHNS and CDR2 is SASEGT in the germline V gene. CDR3 nucleotide sequence: TGTGCCAGCAGTGACGGGACAGGCAGCTCCTACGAGCAGTACTTC. Translating gives CASSDGTGSSYEQYF.

The chain recombines TRBV14 with TRBJ2-1; D may be TRBD2 (7 bases). Deletions cut 0 bases from V and 3 bases from J, with 12 bases between. The CDR3 runs 16 residues. The V gene's germline CDR1 is SGHDN and CDR2 FVKESK. The CDR3 spells CASSQETGGYYNEQFF. The CDR3 nucleotides read TGTGCCAGCAGCCAAGAGACGGGGGGCTACTACAATGAGCAGTTCTTC.

The V and J genes are TRBV11-2 and TRBJ2-1; D remains unclear. Trimming took off 3 bases at V and 3 bases at J, with 12 bases between the two ends. Germline V gives CDR1 SGHAT, CDR2 FQNNGV. The CDR3 length is 15 residues. The CDR3 region has the DNA TGTGCCAGCAGCTTCTCCCGGAGCATCTACAATGAGCAGTTCTTC. Protein product: CASSFSRSIYNEQFF.

The chain has TRBV7-6 and TRBJ2-5; the D gene could be TRBD1 or TRBD2 (5 bases each). The CDR3 loop spans 14 amino acids. V dropped 1 base and J dropped 5 bases, with 11 bases sitting between them. The germline CDR1 and CDR2 sequences are SGHVS and FNYEAQ. CDR3 coding DNA: TGTGCCAGCAGCTTAGTGGCCGGGGACGAGACCCAGTACTTC. This sequence encodes CASSLVAGDETQYF.

In DNA form, the CDR3 reads TGTGCCAGCAGCTTCTATCTCCGGGACCACCCGGCCGAGCAGTACTTC. Translated: CASSFYLRDHPAEQYF. The V call is TRBV5-5, the J call TRBJ2-7; the D gene could be TRBD1 or TRBD2 (5 bases each). This CDR3 region has 16 residues. V shed 2 bases and J shed 6 bases, with 21 bases lying between them. Germline V gives CDR1 SGHKS, CDR2 YYEKEE (reference sequence).

J is TRBJ2-7 and V is TRBV5-5; TRBD1 is a possible D gene (5 bases). The CDR3 sequence is 15 residues long. The V end was cut by 0 bases, the J end by 5 bases, with 15 bases between. Germline CDR1 reads SGHKS; CDR2 reads YYEKEE (reference sequence). CDR3 sequence (DNA): TGTGCCAGCAGCTTGGGAAAGGGGCCAGGGAACGAGCAGTACTTC. Protein: CASSLGKGPGNEQYF.

V is TRBV27 and J is TRBJ2-7; 13 nucleotides align to TRBD2. Germline trimming cut 5 bases from V and 0 bases from J; bases unmatched to any gene: 13. The germline CDR1 and CDR2 sequences are MNHEY and SMNVEV (reference sequence). The CDR3 runs to 19 residues. Here the CDR3 DNA reads TGTGCCAGCAGTAGAACCCCGGGACTAGCGGGACTCTCCTCCTACGAGCAGTACTTC. Residues: CASSRTPGLAGLSSYEQYF.

The V gene is TRBV6-8, the J gene TRBJ2-3; D possibly matches TRBD1 or TRBD2 (5 bases each). The CDR3 loop spans 15 amino acids. CDR1 is MNHGY and CDR2 is SAAAGT in the germline V gene. Trimming shortened V by 0 bases and J by 2 bases, and 9 bases separated the two germline ends. Written as DNA, the CDR3 is TGTGCCAGCAGTTACTCGGTGGGGGACACAGATACGCAGTATTTT. Its protein is CASSYSVGDTDTQYF.

The chain combines TRBV9 with TRBJ2-2; TRBD1 matches 8 bases. This CDR3 contains 15 residues. Germline CDR1 and CDR2: SGDLS and YYNGEE. V lost 0 bases and J lost 3; bases outside the gene matches: 1. CDR3 in amino acids: CASSVVQGDTGELFF. The CDR3 coding sequence is TGTGCCAGCAGCGTAGTACAGGGGGACACCGGGGAGCTGTTTTTT.